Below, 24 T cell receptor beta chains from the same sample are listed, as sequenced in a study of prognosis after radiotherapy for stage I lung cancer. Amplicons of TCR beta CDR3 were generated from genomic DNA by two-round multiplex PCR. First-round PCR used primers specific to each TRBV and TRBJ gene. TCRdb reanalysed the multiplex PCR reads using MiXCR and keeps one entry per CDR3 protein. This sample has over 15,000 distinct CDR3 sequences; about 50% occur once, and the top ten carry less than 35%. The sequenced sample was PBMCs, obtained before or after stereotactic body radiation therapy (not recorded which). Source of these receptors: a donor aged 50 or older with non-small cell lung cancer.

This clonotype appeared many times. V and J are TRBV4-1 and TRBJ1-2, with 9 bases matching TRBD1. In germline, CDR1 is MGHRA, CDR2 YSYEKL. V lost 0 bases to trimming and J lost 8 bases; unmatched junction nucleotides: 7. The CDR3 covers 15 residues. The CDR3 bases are TGCGCCAGCAGCCAAGATTCTGGACAGGGGTACGGCTACACCTTC. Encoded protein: CASSQDSGQGYGYTF.

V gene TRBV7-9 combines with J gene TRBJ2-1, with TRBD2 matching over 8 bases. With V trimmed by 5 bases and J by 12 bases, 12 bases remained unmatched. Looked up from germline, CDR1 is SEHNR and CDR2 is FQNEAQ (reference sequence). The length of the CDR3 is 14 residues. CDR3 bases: TGTGCCAGCAGCCCGAAGGTAGCGGGAAGGGGGCAGTTCTTC. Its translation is CASSPKVAGRGQFF.

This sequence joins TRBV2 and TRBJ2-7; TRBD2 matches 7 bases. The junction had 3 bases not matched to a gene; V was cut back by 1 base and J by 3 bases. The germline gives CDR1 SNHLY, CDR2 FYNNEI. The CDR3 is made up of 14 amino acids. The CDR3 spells CASSEGGTNYEQYF. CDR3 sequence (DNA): TGTGCCAGCAGTGAAGGGGGGACTAACTACGAGCAGTACTTC.

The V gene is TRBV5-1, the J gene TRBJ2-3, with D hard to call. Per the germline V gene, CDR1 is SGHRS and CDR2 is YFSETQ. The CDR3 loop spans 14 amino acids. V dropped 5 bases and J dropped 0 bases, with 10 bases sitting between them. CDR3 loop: CASREATSTDTQYF. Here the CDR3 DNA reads TGCGCCAGCAGAGAGGCGACTAGCACAGATACGCAGTATTTT.

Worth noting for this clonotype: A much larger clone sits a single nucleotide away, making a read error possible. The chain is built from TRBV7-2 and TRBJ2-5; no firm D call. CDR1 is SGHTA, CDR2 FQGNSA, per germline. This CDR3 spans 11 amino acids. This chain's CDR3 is CSSSFSETQYF. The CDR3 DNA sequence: TGTTCCAGCAGCTTTTCAGAGACCCAGTACTTC.

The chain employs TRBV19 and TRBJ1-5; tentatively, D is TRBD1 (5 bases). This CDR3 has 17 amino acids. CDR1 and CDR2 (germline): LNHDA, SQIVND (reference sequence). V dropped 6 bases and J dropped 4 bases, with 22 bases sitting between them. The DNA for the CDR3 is TGTGCCAGTAGCACTACCGGGACGGGGTCTAGAAATCAGCCCCAGCATTTT. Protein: CASSTTGTGSRNQPQHF. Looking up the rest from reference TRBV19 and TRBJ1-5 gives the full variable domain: DGGITQSPKYLFRKEGQNVTLSCEQNLNHDAMYWYRQDPGQGLRLIYYSQIVNDFQKGDIAEGYSVSREKKESFPLTVTSAQKNPTAFYLCASSTTGTGSRNQPQHFGDGTRLSIL.

The CDR3 nucleotides are TGTGCCAGCAGCTCAGGCTGGTTGACAGGGGACAATTTTGACGAGCAGTACTTC. This codes for CASSSGWLTGDNFDEQYF. The V and J genes are TRBV11-2 and TRBJ2-7; TRBD1 matches 8 bases. Germline V gene lookup returns CDR1 SGHAT and CDR2 FQNNGV. V was clipped by 4 bases and J by 5 bases; unmatched bases: 19. The CDR3 is made up of 18 amino acids. Supplemented by reference TRBV11-2 and TRBJ2-7, the full variable domain reads EAGVAQSPRYKIIEKRQSVAFWCNPISGHATLYWYQQILGQGPKLLIQFQNNGVVDDSQLPKDRFSAERLKGVDSTLKIQPAKLEDSAVYLCASSSGWLTGDNFDEQYFGPGTRLTVT.

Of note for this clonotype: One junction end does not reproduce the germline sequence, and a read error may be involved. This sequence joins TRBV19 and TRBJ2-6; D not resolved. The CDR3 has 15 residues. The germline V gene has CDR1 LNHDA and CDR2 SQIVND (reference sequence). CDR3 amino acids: CPSSIGPSGANVLTF. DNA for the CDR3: TGTCCCAGTAGTATCGGCCCCTCTGGGGCCAACGTCCTGACTTTC.

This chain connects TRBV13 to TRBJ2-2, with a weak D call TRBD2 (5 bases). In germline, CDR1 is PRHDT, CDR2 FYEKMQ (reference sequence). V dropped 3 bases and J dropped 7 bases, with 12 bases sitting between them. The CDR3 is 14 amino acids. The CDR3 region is CASSFGLEDGELFF. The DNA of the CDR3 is TGTGCCAGCAGCTTCGGGTTGGAGGACGGGGAGCTGTTTTTT.

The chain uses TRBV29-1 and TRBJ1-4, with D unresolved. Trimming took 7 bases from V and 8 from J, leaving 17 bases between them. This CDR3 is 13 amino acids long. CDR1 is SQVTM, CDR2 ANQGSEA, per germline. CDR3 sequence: CSALRAVGEKLFF. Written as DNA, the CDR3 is TGCAGCGCCCTGAGAGCGGTGGGGGAAAAACTGTTTTTT.

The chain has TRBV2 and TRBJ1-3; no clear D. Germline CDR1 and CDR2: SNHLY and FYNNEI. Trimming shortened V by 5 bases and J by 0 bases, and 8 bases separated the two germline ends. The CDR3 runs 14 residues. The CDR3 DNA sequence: TGTGCCAGCAGTCCGAGGAGCTCTGGAAACACCATATATTTT. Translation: CASSPRSSGNTIYF.

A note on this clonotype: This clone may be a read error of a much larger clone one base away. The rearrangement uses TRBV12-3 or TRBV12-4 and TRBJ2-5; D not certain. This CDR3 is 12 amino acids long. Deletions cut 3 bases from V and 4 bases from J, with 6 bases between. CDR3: CASSFRRETQYF. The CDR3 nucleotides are TGTGCCAGCAGTTTCCGGAGAGAGACCCAGTACTTC.

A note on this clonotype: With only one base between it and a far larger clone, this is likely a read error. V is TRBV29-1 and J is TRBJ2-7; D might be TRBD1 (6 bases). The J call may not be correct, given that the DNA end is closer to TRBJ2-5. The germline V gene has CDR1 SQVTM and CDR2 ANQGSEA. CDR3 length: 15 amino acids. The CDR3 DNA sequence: TGCAGCGTTGAATACGACAGGTGGCGTTCAGAGACCCAGTACTTC. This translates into CSVEYDRWRSETQYF.

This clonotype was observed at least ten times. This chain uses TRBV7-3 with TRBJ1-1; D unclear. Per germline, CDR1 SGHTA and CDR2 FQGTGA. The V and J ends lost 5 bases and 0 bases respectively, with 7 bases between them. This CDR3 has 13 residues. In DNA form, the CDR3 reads TGTGCCAGCAGCCCGACCATGAACACTGAAGCTTTCTTT. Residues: CASSPTMNTEAFF.

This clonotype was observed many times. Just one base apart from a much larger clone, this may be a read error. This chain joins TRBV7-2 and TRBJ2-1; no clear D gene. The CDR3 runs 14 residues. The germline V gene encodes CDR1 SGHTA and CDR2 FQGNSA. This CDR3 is CASSRRAGPNDQFF. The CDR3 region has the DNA TGTGCCAGCAGCCGAAGGGCTGGGCCCAATGATCAGTTCTTC.

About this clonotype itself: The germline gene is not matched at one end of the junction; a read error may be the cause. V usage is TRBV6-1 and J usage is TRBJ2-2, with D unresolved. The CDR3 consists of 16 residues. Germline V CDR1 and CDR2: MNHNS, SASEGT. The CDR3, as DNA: TGTGCCAGCAGCCTAGTGCTGGCGGCTGACACCTGGGAGCTGTTTTTT. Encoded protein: CASSLVLAADTWELFF.

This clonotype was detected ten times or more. CDR3 region: CASRGGSNQPQHF. The CDR3, as DNA: TGTGCCAGCCGAGGGGGTAGCAATCAGCCCCAGCATTTT. V is TRBV28 and J is TRBJ1-5, with D possibly being TRBD1 (6 bases). This CDR3 is built from 13 residues. V was trimmed by 8 bases and J by 0 bases, leaving 8 bases between them. CDR1 is MDHEN and CDR2 is SYDVKM in the germline V gene. The variable domain in full, completed from reference TRBV28 and TRBJ1-5, reads DVKVTQSSRYLVKRTGEKVFLECVQDMDHENMFWYRQDPGLGLRLIYFSYDVKMKEKGDIPEGYSVSREKKERFSLILESASTNQTSMYLCASRGGSNQPQHFGDGTRLSIL.

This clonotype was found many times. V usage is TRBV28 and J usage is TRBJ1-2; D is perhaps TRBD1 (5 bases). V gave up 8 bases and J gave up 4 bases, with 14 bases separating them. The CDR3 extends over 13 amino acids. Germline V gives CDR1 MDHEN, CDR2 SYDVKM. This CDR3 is CASHAGGGYGYTF. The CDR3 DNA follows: TGTGCCAGCCACGCCGGGGGGGGCTATGGCTACACCTTC.

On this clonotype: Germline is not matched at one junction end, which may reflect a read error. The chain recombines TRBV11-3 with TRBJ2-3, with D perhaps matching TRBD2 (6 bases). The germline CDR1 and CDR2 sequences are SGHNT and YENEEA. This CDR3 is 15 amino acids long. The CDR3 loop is CASNQGGRGTDTHYF. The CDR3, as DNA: TGTGCCAGCAACCAAGGCGGGCGGGGAACGGATACGCATTATTTT.

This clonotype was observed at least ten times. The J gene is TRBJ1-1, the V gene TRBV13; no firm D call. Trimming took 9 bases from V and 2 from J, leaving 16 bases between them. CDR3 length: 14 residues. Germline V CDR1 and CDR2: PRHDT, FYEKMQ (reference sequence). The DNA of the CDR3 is TGTGCCAGTACTCGGGCCGGTGTCAACACTGAAGCTTTCTTT. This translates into CASTRAGVNTEAFF.

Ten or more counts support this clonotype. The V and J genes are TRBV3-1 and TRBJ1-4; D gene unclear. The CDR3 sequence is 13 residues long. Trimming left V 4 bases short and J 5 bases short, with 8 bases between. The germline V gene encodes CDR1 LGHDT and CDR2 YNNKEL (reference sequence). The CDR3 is CASSLKMNEKLFF. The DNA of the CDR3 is TGTGCCAGCAGCCTTAAGATGAATGAAAAACTGTTTTTT. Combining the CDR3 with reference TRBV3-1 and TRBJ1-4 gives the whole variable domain DTAVSQTPKYLVTQMGNDKSIKCEQNLGHDTMYWYKQDSKKFLKIMFSYNNKELIINETVPNRFSPKSPDKAHLNLHINSLELGDSAVYFCASSLKMNEKLFFGSGTQLSVL.

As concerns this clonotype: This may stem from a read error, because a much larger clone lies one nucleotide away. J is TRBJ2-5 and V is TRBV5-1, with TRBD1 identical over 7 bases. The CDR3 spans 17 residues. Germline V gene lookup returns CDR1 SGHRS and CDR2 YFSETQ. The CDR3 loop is CAISVGPGQPIQETQYF. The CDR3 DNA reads TGCGCCATCAGCGTAGGACCGGGACAGCCGATCCAAGAGACCCAGTACTTC.

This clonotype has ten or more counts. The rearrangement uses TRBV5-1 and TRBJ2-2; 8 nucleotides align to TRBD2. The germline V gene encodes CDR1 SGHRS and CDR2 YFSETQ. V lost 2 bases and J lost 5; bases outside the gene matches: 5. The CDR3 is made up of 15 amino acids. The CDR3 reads CASSLPGTSTGELFF. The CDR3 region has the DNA TGCGCCAGCAGCTTACCCGGGACTAGTACCGGGGAGCTGTTTTTT.

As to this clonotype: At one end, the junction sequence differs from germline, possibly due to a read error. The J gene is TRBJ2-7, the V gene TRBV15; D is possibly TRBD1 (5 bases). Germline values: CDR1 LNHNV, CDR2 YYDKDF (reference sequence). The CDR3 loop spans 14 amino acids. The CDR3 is CATIIDLGVYGQYF. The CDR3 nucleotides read TGTGCCACCATCATAGACCTAGGGGTCTACGGGCAGTACTTC.